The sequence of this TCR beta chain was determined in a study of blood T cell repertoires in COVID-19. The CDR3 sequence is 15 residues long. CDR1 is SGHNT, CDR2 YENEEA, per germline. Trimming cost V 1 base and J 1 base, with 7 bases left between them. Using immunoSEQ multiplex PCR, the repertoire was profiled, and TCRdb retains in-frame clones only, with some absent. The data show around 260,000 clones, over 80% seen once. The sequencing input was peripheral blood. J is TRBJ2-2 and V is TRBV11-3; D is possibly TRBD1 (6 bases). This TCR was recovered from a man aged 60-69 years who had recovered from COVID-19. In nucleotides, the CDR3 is TGTGCCAGCAGCTTAGCCAGGGGGAACACCGGGGAGCTGTTTTTT. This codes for CASSLARGNTGELFF.